What follows are 8 T cell receptor beta chains derived from one specimen sequenced in a study of T-cell memory formation after mild COVID-19 listed by TCRdb under 2021. The library came from 5' RACE. The instrument was an Illumina NovaSeq 6000. The raw public reads went through TCRdb reprocessing: fastp at Q25, MiXCR clone calling, in-frame beta chains kept. A single entry per CDR3 protein holds the most common genes and DNA from its merged rows. The sample yields over 120,000 distinct CDR3 sequences; 19% were counted once. About 2% of the sample comes from the top ten. The material sequenced was PBMCs or a T cell subset sorted from them (not recorded which). The source of these receptors is an adult woman who had mild COVID-19 (a few samples of this study predate the infection). The sample titles of this study are shuffled in the database, so cell type and time point are left out; the donor was told from shared clones.

The chain recombines TRBV29-1 with TRBJ2-3, with unresolved D. The CDR3 consists of 13 residues. Between the trimmed V and J ends, which lost 4 bases and 7 bases, there was a span of 15 bases. Germline values: CDR1 SQVTM, CDR2 ANQGSEA. CDR3 in DNA: TGCAGCGTTGCCGTGAAAAGCAGCAATACGCAGTATTTT. Translated, it gives CSVAVKSSNTQYF.

This clonotype has a count of ten or more. V usage is TRBV7-6 and J usage is TRBJ2-5; D may be TRBD2 (5 bases). The germline V and J ends were trimmed by 5 bases and 1 base, with 17 bases remaining between them. The length of the CDR3 is 16 residues. Per germline, CDR1 SGHVS and CDR2 FNYEAQ. The CDR3 sequence is CASSPSRGYRQETQYF. The CDR3 nucleotides are TGTGCCAGCAGCCCTTCCCGAGGGTACCGCCAAGAGACCCAGTACTTC. The variable domain in full, completed from reference TRBV7-6 and TRBJ2-5, reads GAGVSQSPRYKVTKRGQDVALRCDPISGHVSLYWYRQALGQGPEFLTYFNYEAQQDKSGLPNDRFSAERPEGSISTLTIQRTEQRDSAMYRCASSPSRGYRQETQYFGPGTRLLVL.

This clonotype was detected a few times. The rearrangement links TRBV20-1 to TRBJ2-3; possibly TRBD1 for D (5 bases). CDR3 length equals 15 residues. V was cut by 5 bases and J by 4 bases, with 19 bases left in between. CDR1 is DFQATT, CDR2 SNEGSKA, per germline (reference sequence). The CDR3, as DNA: TGCAGTGCTGGCCCCTGGGGCATTCGGTCAGATACGCAGTATTTT. Its translation is CSAGPWGIRSDTQYF.

This chain uses TRBV5-1 with TRBJ1-3; D not resolved. The CDR3 contains 17 residues. CDR1 is SGHRS and CDR2 is YFSETQ in the germline V gene. The V and J ends lost 3 bases and 0 bases respectively, with 16 bases between them. CDR3 sequence (DNA): TGCGCCAGCAGCTCCGGAGGGTCCGCGCTCTCTGGAAACACCATATATTTT. It is translated as CASSSGGSALSGNTIYF.

The V gene is TRBV7-2, the J gene TRBJ2-2; the D gene is possibly TRBD2 (5 bases). The germline CDR1 and CDR2 sequences are SGHTA and FQGNSA. Trimming took off 3 bases at V and 6 bases at J, with 14 bases between the two ends. This CDR3 contains 15 residues. In DNA form, the CDR3 reads TGTGCCAGCAGCTTGTTGGGGAGCACCGCCGGGGAGCTGTTTTTT. It encodes CASSLLGSTAGELFF.

There are a few counts of this clonotype. The genes are TRBV9 and TRBJ2-3, with 7 nucleotides matching TRBD2. CDR1 is SGDLS and CDR2 is YYNGEE in the germline V gene. The CDR3 is 15 amino acids. V shed 4 bases, J shed 7 bases, and the junction held 12 bases outside the gene matches. CDR3 DNA sequence: TGTGCCAGCAGCCCTGATGGGGGAGGGCTGAATACGCAGTATTTT. Encoded protein: CASSPDGGGLNTQYF.

The genes are TRBV27 and TRBJ1-2; TRBD1 agrees at 8 bases. The CDR3 length is 18 residues. Germline CDR1 reads MNHEY; CDR2 reads SMNVEV (reference sequence). J was trimmed by 2 bases and V by 8 bases; bases with no gene match: 19. In DNA form, the CDR3 reads TGTGCCAGCGGTTCTACGCCGGACAGGGCTTTCCCCAACTATGGCTACACCTTC. Protein: CASGSTPDRAFPNYGYTF.

The chain is built from TRBV30 and TRBJ1-1; D gene uncertain. This CDR3 contains 15 residues. Germline V lookup: CDR1 GTSNPN, CDR2 SVGIG (reference sequence). Trimming pared 2 bases from V and 1 base from J, leaving 14 bases between. The CDR3 is CAWSLSAYWNTEAFF. The CDR3 region has the DNA TGTGCCTGGAGTTTGTCAGCTTATTGGAACACTGAAGCTTTCTTT.